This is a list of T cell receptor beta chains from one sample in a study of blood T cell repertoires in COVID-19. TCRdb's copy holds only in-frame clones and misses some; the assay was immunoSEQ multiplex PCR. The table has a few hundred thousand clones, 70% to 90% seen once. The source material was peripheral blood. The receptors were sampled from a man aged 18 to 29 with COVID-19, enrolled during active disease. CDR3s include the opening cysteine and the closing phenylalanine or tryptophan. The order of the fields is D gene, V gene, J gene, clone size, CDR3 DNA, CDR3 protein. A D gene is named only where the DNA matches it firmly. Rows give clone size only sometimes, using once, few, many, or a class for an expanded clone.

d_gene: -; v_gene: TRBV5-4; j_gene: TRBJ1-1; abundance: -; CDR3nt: TGTGCCAGCAGCCAGGGCGGGGGCTGGGCTGAAGCTTTCTTT; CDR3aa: CASSQGGGWAEAFF
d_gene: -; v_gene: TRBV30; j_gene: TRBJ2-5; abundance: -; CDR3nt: TGTGCCTGGAGTGAACAGGGTGAGACCCAGTACTTC; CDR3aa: CAWSEQGETQYF
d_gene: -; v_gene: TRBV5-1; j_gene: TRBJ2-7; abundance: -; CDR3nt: TGCGCCAGCAGCTCTGTGGGACTACAGGGCGAGCAGTACTTC; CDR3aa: CASSSVGLQGEQYF
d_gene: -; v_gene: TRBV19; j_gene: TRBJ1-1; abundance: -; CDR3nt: TGTGCCAGTAGTATACCCACAGGCCAGAACACTGAAGCTTTCTTT; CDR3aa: CASSIPTGQNTEAFF
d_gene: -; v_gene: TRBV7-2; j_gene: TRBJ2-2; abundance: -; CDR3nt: TGTGCCAGCAGCATGCAAGCGGGCTTCACCGGGGAGCTGTTTTTT; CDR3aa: CASSMQAGFTGELFF
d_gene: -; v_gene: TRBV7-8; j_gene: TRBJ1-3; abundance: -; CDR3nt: TGTGCCAGCAGCTCCCACAGATTCACTGGAAACACCATATATTTT; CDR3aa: CASSSHRFTGNTIYF
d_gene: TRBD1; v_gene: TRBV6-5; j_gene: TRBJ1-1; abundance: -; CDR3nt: TGTGCCAGCAGTTCCCACAGGGGGACTGAAGCTTTCTTT; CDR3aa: CASSSHRGTEAFF
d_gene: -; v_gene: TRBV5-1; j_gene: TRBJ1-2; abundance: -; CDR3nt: TGCGCCAGCCGCCAGGGGAACAACTATGGCTACACCTTC; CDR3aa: CASRQGNNYGYTF
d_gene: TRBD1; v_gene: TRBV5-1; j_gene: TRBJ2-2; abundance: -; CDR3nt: TGCGCCAGCAGCCCAAGGGACAGGGCTGGCGGGGAGCTGTTTTTT; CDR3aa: CASSPRDRAGGELFF
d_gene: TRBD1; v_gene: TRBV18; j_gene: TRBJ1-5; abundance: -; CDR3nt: TGTGCCAGCTCACCGACAGGGCCTAGGCCCCAGCATTTT; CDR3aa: CASSPTGPRPQHF
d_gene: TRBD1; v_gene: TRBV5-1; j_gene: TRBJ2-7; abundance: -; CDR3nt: TGCGCCAGCAGCACGGAGGTGGGACAGTCCTACGAGCAGTACTTC; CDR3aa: CASSTEVGQSYEQYF
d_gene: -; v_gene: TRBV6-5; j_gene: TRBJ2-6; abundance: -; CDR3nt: TGTGCCAGCAGCGCCCCGCGCGGGGCCAACGTCCTGACTTTC; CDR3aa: CASSAPRGANVLTF
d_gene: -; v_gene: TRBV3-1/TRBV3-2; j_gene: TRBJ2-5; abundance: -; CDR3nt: TGTGCCAGCAGCCAAGCTCAAGAGACCCAGTACTTC; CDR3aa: CASSQAQETQYF
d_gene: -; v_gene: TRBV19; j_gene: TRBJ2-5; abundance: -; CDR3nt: TGTGCCAGTAGTATCCCCTCGCAGGGTAGCGGAGAGACCCAGTACTTC; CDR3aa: CASSIPSQGSGETQYF
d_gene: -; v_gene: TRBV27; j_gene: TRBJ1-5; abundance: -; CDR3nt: TGTGCCAGCAGTTTGTTCGGTCCCGGTGGGGGGACGGATCAGCCCCAGCATTTT; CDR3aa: CASSLFGPGGGTDQPQHF
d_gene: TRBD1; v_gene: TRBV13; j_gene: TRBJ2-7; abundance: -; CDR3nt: TGTGCCAGCAGCTGGCGGACAGGAGGAAGGTACGAGCAGTACTTC; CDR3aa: CASSWRTGGRYEQYF
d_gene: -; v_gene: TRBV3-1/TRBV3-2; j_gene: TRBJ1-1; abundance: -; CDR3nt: TGTGCCAGCAGAAGGGGGGGCAACACTGAAGCTTTCTTT; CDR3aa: CASRRGGNTEAFF
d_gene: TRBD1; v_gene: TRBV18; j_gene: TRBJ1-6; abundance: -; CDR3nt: TGTGCCAGCTCACTCAGACAGGGTGGTAATTCACCCCTCCACTTT; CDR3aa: CASSLRQGGNSPLHF
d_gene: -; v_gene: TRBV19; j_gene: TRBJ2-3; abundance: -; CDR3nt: TGTGCCAGTAGGGGGGGGGCGGGGAAGGATACGCAGTATTTT; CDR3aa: CASRGGAGKDTQYF
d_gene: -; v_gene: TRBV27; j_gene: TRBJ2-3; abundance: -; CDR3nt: TGTGCCAGCATCGAACAGGGAACGACAGATACGCAGTATTTT; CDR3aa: CASIEQGTTDTQYF
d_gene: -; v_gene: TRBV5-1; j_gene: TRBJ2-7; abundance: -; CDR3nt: TGCGCCAGCGGAAGAGGGCCGCACACTTCCTACGAGCAGTACTTC; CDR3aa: CASGRGPHTSYEQYF
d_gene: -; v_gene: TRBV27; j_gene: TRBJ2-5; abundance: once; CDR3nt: TGTGCCAGCAGTTTATCGGCCAGGGGCCAGGAGACCCAGTACTTC; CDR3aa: CASSLSARGQETQYF
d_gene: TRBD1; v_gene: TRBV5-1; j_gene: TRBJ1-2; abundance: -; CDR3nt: TGCGCCAGCAGTTACGTGTACGGGACAGGGGACCCACTCGACTATGGCTACACCTTC; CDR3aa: CASSYVYGTGDPLDYGYTF
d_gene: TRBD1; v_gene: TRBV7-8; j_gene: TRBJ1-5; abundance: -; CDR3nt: TGTGCCAGCAGCTCGGGACAGGGGGTTCGCAATCAGCCCCAGCATTTT; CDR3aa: CASSSGQGVRNQPQHF
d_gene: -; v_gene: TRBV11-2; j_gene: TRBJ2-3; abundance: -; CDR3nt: TGTGCCAGCAGCTTAGAGTTGGCGGGAACAGATACGCAGTATTTT; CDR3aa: CASSLELAGTDTQYF
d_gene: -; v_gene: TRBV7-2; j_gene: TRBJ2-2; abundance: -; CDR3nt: TGTGCCAGCAGCTTAGTAGAGGGAGTCGGGGAGCTGTTTTTT; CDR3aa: CASSLVEGVGELFF
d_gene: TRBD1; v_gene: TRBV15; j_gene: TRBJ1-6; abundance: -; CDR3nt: TGTGCCACCAGCGAGAGAGAGCAGGGGGCTAGATCACCCCTCCACTTT; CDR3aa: CATSEREQGARSPLHF
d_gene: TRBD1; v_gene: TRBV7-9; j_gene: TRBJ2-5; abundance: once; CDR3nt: TGTGCCAGCAGATCCACAGGGGGTCAAGAGACCCAGTACTTC; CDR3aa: CASRSTGGQETQYF
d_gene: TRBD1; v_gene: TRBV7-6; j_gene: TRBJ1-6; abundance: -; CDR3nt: TGTGCCAGCAGCTTAGCTCGGGACAGCAATTCACCCCTCCACTTT; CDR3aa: CASSLARDSNSPLHF
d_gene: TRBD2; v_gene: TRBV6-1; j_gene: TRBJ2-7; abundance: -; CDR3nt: TGTGCCAGCAGTGCGATAGCGGGAATGGCTGGTTACGAGCAGTACTTC; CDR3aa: CASSAIAGMAGYEQYF
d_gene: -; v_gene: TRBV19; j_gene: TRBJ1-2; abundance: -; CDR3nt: TGTGCCAGTAGTAAGCATCAGGATCCCGGCTACACCTTC; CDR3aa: CASSKHQDPGYTF
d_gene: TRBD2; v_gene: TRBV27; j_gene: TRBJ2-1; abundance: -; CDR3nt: TGTGCCAGCGTGGGGGGGAGTTTCAACAATGAGCAGTTCTTC; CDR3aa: CASVGGSFNNEQFF
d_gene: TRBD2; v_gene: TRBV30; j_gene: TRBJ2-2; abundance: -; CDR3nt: TGTGCCTGGAGTGGAGGACTAGCGGGAGCGATCGGGGAGCTGTTTTTT; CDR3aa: CAWSGGLAGAIGELFF
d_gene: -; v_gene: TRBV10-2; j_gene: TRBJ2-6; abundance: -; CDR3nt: TGCGCCAGCAGTGATATGACTGGTGGGGCCAACGTCCTGACTTTC; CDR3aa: CASSDMTGGANVLTF
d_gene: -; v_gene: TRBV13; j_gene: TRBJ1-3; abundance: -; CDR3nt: TGTGCCAGCACCAAGGACAGAGCCTTCTCTGGAAACACCATATATTTT; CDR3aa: CASTKDRAFSGNTIYF
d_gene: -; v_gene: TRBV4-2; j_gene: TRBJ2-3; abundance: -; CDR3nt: TGTGCCAGCAGCCAAGGGTCGGACAACACAGATACGCAGTATTTT; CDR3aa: CASSQGSDNTDTQYF
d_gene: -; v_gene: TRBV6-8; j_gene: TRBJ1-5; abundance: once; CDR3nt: TGTGCCAGCAAGGAGGACTATAGCAATCAGCCCCAGCATTTT; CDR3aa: CASKEDYSNQPQHF
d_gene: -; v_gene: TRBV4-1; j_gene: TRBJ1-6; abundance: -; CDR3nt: TGCGCCAGCAGCTCAACCATAATAGTGAGATCACCCCTCCACTTT; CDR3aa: CASSSTIIVRSPLHF
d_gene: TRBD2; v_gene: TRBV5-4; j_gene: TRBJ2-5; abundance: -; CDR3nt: TGTGCCAGCAGCATCGGACTAGCGGAGCTACAAGAGACCCAGTACTTC; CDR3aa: CASSIGLAELQETQYF
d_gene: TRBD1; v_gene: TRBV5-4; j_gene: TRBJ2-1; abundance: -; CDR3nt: TGTGCCAGCAGCCACGGCAGGGACAGGATCTACAATGAGCAGTTCTTC; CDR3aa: CASSHGRDRIYNEQFF
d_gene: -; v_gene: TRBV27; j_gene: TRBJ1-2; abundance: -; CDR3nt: TGTGCCAGCACTATGCGGGGGGGAGGTCCCTATGGCTACACCTTC; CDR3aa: CASTMRGGGPYGYTF
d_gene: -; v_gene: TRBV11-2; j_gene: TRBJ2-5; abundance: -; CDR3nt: TGTGCCAGCAGCCTTTTGGGGGGAGGAGGAGAGACCCAGTACTTC; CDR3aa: CASSLLGGGGETQYF
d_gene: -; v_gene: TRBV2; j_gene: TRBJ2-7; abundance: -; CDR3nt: TGTGCCAGCAGTGCCAGGGGCTCCTACGAGCAGTACTTC; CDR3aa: CASSARGSYEQYF
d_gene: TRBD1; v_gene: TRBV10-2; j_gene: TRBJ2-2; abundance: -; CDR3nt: TGCGCCAGCAGTACAGGGGGAGGCGGGGAGCTGTTTTTT; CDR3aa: CASSTGGGGELFF
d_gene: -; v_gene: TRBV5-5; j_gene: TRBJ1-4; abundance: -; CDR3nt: TGTGCCAGCAGCTTGACCCCTGCGGACATCCATAATGAAAAACTGTTTTTT; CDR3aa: CASSLTPADIHNEKLFF
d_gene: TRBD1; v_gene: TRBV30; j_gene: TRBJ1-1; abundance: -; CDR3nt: TGTGCCTGGAGCCTGCTAGGGGACAGGGTGACTGAAGCTTTCTTT; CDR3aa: CAWSLLGDRVTEAFF
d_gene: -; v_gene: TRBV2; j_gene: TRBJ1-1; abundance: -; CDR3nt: TGTGCCAGCAGGCGGCGGGGTTTTACCACTGAAGCTTTCTTT; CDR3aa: CASRRRGFTTEAFF
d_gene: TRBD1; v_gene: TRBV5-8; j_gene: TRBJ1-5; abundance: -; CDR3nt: TGTGCCAGCAGCTGGGACAGGGAAAATCAGCCCCAGCATTTT; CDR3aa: CASSWDRENQPQHF
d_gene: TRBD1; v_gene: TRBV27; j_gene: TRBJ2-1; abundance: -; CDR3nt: TGTGCCAGCAGTTTCCCCGGGACAGGTAGTAATGAGCAGTTCTTC; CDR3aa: CASSFPGTGSNEQFF
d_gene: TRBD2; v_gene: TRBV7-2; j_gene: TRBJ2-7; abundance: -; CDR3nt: TGTGCCAGCAGCTTAATGTTGGCTAGCGGGGGATACGAGCAGTACTTC; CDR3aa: CASSLMLASGGYEQYF
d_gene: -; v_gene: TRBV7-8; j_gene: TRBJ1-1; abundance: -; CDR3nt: TGTGCCAGCAGCACCGGTCGAGGCACTGAAGCTTTCTTT; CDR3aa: CASSTGRGTEAFF
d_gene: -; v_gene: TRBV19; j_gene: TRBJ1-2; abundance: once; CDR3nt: TGTGCCAGTAGGAAAACAGGAGACGACTATGGCTACACCTTC; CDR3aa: CASRKTGDDYGYTF
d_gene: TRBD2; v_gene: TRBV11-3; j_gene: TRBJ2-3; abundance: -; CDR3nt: TGTGCCAGCAGCCCTAGGACTAGCAGGTTCTTGGGAGATACGCAGTATTTT; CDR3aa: CASSPRTSRFLGDTQYF
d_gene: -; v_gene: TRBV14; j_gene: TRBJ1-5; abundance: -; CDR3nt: TGTGCCAGCAGCCAAATAACCCACGGCGGGCAGCCCCAGCATTTT; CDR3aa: CASSQITHGGQPQHF
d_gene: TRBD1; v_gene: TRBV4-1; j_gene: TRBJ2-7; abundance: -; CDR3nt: TGCGCCAGCAGTCGGGACAGCTCCTACGAGCAGTACTTC; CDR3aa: CASSRDSSYEQYF
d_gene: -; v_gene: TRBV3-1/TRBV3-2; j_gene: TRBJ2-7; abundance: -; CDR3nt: TGTGCCAGCAGCCAAGTCTCCCACGAGCAGTACTTC; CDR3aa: CASSQVSHEQYF
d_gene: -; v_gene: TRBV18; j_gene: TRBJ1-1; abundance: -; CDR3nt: TGTGCCAGCTCCCGAGAGACAGGCGAAGCTTTCTTT; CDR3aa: CASSRETGEAFF